These 20 T cell receptor beta chains came from one sample sequenced in a study of CXCR3-negative and CXCR3-positive naive CD8 T cells. Study-level points and caveats: Against CXCR3-negative naive cells, CXCR3-positive naive cells showed more hydrophobic TRB CDR3s.

5' RACE with UMI labels generated the TRB cDNA libraries. Using the 5' RACE reads, TCRdb records one entry per CDR3 protein without DNA. Recorded here are some 140,000 distinct CDR3 sequences; the top ten clones represent around 0.5%. These receptors' targets are unknown. Sequenced material: naive CXCR3+ CD8+ T cells from blood. As for subset: CD45RO-CCR7+CD27+CD95- naive CD8+ T cells expressing CXCR3 (TNR3+). The receptors originated from a human donor in good health. Some clones in this sample may be carry-over from other donors' samples.

The genes are TRBV9 and TRBJ2-3; the TCRdb call, TRBD2, lacks DNA for checking. CDR1 and CDR2 (germline): SGDLS, YYNGEE. This CDR3 has 12 residues. CDR3 residues: CASSRELDTQYF.

The chain couples TRBV4-3 to TRBJ2-7; TCRdb proposes TRBD2, but this gene call is untestable without DNA. The CDR3 length is 13 residues. The germline gives CDR1 LGHNA, CDR2 YSLEER. CDR3 region: CASSRRVSYEQYF.

The gene calls are TRBV6-5 and TRBJ2-7; TCRdb calls TRBD1, which cannot be checked without DNA. Per germline, CDR1 MNHEY and CDR2 SVGAGI. The length of the CDR3 is 14 residues. This chain's CDR3 is CASSYSGGAAEQYF.

The chain is built from TRBV5-6 and TRBJ2-2. Germline V gene sequence: CDR1 SGHDT, CDR2 YYEEEE. This CDR3 is 14 amino acids long. CDR3 sequence: CASSFQANTGELFF.

The chain links TRBV27 to TRBJ2-4. CDR3 size: 16 residues. In germline, CDR1 is MNHEY, CDR2 SMNVEV (reference sequence). The CDR3 is CASSYQGGSPINIQYF.

J is TRBJ2-1 and V is TRBV27; TCRdb picks TRBD2, but there is no DNA to check that call. Germline V gene sequence: CDR1 MNHEY, CDR2 SMNVEV (reference sequence). This CDR3 is built from 13 residues. CDR3 loop: CASSDSRWDEQFF.

The chain couples TRBV28 to TRBJ2-1; TCRdb's D gene call, TRBD1, goes unchecked for lack of DNA. Germline-derived CDR1 and CDR2 are MDHEN and SYDVKM. The CDR3 has 14 amino acids. The CDR3 protein is CASERGLTYNEQFF.

The rearrangement links TRBV9 to TRBJ1-1; the D call from TCRdb, TRBD1, cannot be confirmed without DNA. CDR1 is SGDLS and CDR2 is YYNGEE in the germline V gene. The CDR3 is made up of 12 amino acids. CDR3: CASSPQGPEAFF.

The V call is TRBV29-1, the J call TRBJ2-5; TCRdb lists TRBD1, though no DNA is available to test this call. CDR3 size: 13 residues. Per the germline V gene, CDR1 is SQVTM and CDR2 is ANQGSEA. CDR3 sequence: CSVRGGREETQYF.

This rearrangement joins TRBV2 to TRBJ2-7. The germline gives CDR1 SNHLY, CDR2 FYNNEI. The CDR3 is 13 residues long. CDR3: CASSDTISYEQYF.

The chain is built from TRBV7-6 and TRBJ1-4; TCRdb picks TRBD1, but there is no DNA to check that call. This CDR3 has 13 amino acids. Germline V gene sequence: CDR1 SGHVS, CDR2 FNYEAQ. This CDR3 reads CASSPLSSEKLFF.

The V gene is TRBV4-1, the J gene TRBJ2-7; TCRdb gives TRBD1 as the D gene, but with no DNA this cannot be confirmed. Germline V gives CDR1 MGHRA, CDR2 YSYEKL. The CDR3 is 17 residues long. The CDR3 loop is CASSHEDSGQGYYEQYF.

V and J are TRBV28 and TRBJ2-1; TCRdb's D call, TRBD2, is unchecked because there is no DNA. Germline CDR1 and CDR2: MDHEN and SYDVKM. CDR3 length equals 14 residues. The CDR3 sequence: CASSLRLAGNEQFF.

The V call is TRBV23-1, the J call TRBJ2-1; checking the TCRdb D call of TRBD2 is not possible without DNA. TRBV23-1 belongs to the ORF category, with a function that is uncertain. This CDR3 spans 15 amino acids. CDR3 region: CASTNSGVSYNEQFF.

The CDR3 region is CASSLQMTGVAYEQYF. V and J are TRBV4-1 and TRBJ2-7; TCRdb selects TRBD1, and the lack of DNA leaves this call unchecked. CDR1 MGHRA and CDR2 YSYEKL come from the germline V gene. This CDR3 is built from 16 residues.

The chain is built from TRBV7-9 and TRBJ2-7. The CDR3 has 14 amino acids. In germline, CDR1 is SEHNR, CDR2 FQNEAQ (reference sequence). This CDR3 reads CASSFGGAPYEQYF.

This chain links TRBV12-3 or TRBV12-4 with TRBJ1-2. The CDR3 has 14 amino acids. CDR3: CASSSGGGPSGYTF.

CDR3 sequence reads: CASIKGNGYTF. V and J are TRBV2 and TRBJ1-2; the D call of TRBD1 rests on TCRdb alone, since no DNA is present to check it. The CDR3 contains 11 residues. Germline values: CDR1 SNHLY, CDR2 FYNNEI.

The V gene is TRBV5-1, the J gene TRBJ2-1; TCRdb gives TRBD2 as the D gene, but with no DNA this cannot be confirmed. The CDR3 runs to 15 residues. Germline CDR1 reads SGHRS; CDR2 reads YFSETQ. CDR3 region: CASRKGQGLHNEQFF.

The chain combines TRBV10-2 with TRBJ2-7; TCRdb designates TRBD2, a call that cannot be tested without DNA. CDR1 and CDR2 from the germline V gene are WSHSY and SAAADI. The CDR3 runs 13 residues. The chain's CDR3 is CASSVGGGYEQYF.